This TCR beta chain came from a study of cytomegalovirus exposure and HLA in healthy donors (dated by TCRdb to about 2017). As for the study more broadly: According to an earlier analysis of around 600 of the donors, about 180 million T cells yielded 100 million or so unique TCR beta sequences and about 280 Gb of sequence data. Roughly 300 gigabases of sequencing data and tens of millions of unique TCR sequences were included in an early release covering roughly 600 HLA-typed donors. The genetic ancestry cluster associated with self-reported Caucasian donors included 81% of the approximately 430 genotyped donors. The aim of the study was to test whether cataloging public T cell receptors could identify signatures of past pathogen exposure. The study profiled the T cell repertoires of around 700 subjects by immunosequencing and related them to cytomegalovirus serostatus. Along with the roughly 670-subject first cohort, a separate validation cohort of 120 different subjects was used. The study combined high-throughput TCR immunosequencing, statistical association of individual TCRs with disease status, and machine learning to predict cytomegalovirus infection status. To study patterns of TCR occurrence, a later analysis re-analyzed previously published TCR beta repertoires from 550 to 800 donors and added high-resolution HLA genotyping. Rather than drawing on any new phenotypic data, the later analysis identified candidate immune exposures from TCR beta sequences and the way those sequences occurred across donors. An earlier analysis of approximately 580 of the donors used high-throughput TCR beta sequencing to judge whether each TCR beta V gene segment behaved as functional or pseudogenic. Alongside the repertoire data, information on donor age, sex, ethnicity and CMV serostatus was compiled. In a later genetic analysis, genome-wide SNP genotypes for about 65% of the roughly 700 donors were used, and that subset was treated as a discovery cohort. All discovery cohort repertoires had been generated using a single sequencing platform. Class I and class II HLA loci were covered by the typing at four-digit resolution. Typing coverage varied by locus: about 629-640 donors for A, B, C, DRB1 and DQB1; approximately 560 for DQA1; 606 for DPA1; approximately 490 for DPB1. Because of strong linkage in the cohort, roughly five DR-DQ haplotypes were treated as single units for association and clustering. Among almost 400 genotyped donors of the cohort, an average of approximately 230,000 unique TCR beta nucleotide sequences were sequenced per donor, around 18% of them non-productive. Overall results and qualifications from the work: According to a later analysis, most CMV-associated TCR beta chains appeared to be HLA-restricted, and the HLA associations seemed to be driven largely by CMV exposure. Because HLA typing was missing for some donors at each locus, association tests included only the typed subset. Some IMGT-functional V segments, including TRBV6-2 and TRBV6-3, could not be told apart with the 87-base-pair reads, so those segments were excluded. A later analysis found that TCR association rates varied across HLA loci, with DRB1 alleles showing the most associated TCRs and HLA-C alleles the fewest. Only TCR beta chains were sequenced in this cohort, and the absence of alpha or paired-chain data limited detectable features. Linkage disequilibrium might explain the correlated functional status among segregating V segments, but an unknown experimental factor could not be excluded. Strong co-occurrence of HLA alleles, especially DR and DQ, made assigning TCR associations to individual alleles difficult. Presence/absence analyses assumed roughly uniform sequencing depth across donors, an assumption that may not hold. According to a later genetic analysis, donors in an Asian-associated ancestry cluster had fewer N-insertions in productive TCRs than the approximately 630-donor mean. The study listed 164 TCR beta chains as associated with cytomegalovirus. A further reported finding was that TCR beta sequences accurately predicted the HLA-A and HLA-B alleles for most subjects in the first cohort. Several of the top co-occurrence clusters appeared to be linked to parvovirus B19, influenza, CMV and Epstein-Barr virus, according to a later analysis. Compared with equally common non-associated chains, HLA-associated TCR beta chains in a later analysis were more clonally expanded and had lower generation probabilities. In vitro tests confirmed that a few of the cytomegalovirus-associated TCR beta chains recognize cytomegalovirus antigens. The authors suggested that the approach could potentially be generalized to other disease states and immunological phenotypes. For the cohort, immune exposure information was limited to CMV serostatus. The sequencing pipeline was judged likely to have produced a cluster of highly shared sequence variants as a technical artifact. About 17 rarely observed V segments, including chromosome 9 orphons, were excluded from the earlier analysis of a few hundred of the donors because counts were too low. The classifier was reported to diagnose cytomegalovirus status with high specificity and sensitivity in both the original cohort and the validation cohort. In an earlier analysis of 587 of the donors, most TCR beta V segments appeared in productive rearrangements about 87% or about 30% of the time, broadly matching IMGT annotations. At a false discovery rate of 0.05, a later analysis linked about 16,000 TCR beta sequences to specific HLA alleles. A later genetic analysis associated a missense DCLRE1C variant with V-gene and J-gene trimming of TCR beta chains, and an independent cohort replicated the association. Most TCR sequences were seen in very few donors, while some public TCRs were found in many individuals.

The cohort consisted of 670 or so healthy bone marrow donors. Cohort members were all nominally healthy when sampled, although unrecorded immune exposures were likely present. The donor was CMV seronegative and was included in the group of around 320 seronegative cohort members. A peripheral blood sample was provided by each donor, and peripheral blood mononuclear cells were used for TCR beta sequencing. The Qiagen DNeasy Blood Extraction Kit was used to extract genomic DNA from the blood cell samples. Library preparation employed the immunoSEQ multiplex PCR assay. A mixture of 60 forward primers for TCR Vbeta segments and 13 reverse primers for TCR Jbeta segments was used in the multiplex PCR. A multiplex PCR assay on genomic DNA amplified the CDR3 region of rearranged TCR beta genes. The Illumina HiSeq System was used to sequence the amplified TCR beta libraries as 87-base-pair reads. The published analysis was carried out like this. In a later analysis, some 80 million unique TCR beta chains were counted across the approximately 620 repertoires, and roughly 11 million of these chains were shared by at least two donors. A nearest-neighbor algorithm error-corrected the raw reads and collapsed the reads into unique sequences, merging closely related sequences to remove PCR and sequencing errors. Alignment of CDR3 sequences to IMGT reference sequences was used to assign V, D and J gene segments. Each retained sequence needed at least a six-nucleotide match to both a V gene segment and a J gene segment. Rearrangements were called productive when the CDR3 lacked stop codons and stayed in frame with V and J; all others were non-productive. Following IMGT convention, CDR3 was defined as the stretch from the second conserved V-encoded cysteine up to the conserved J-encoded phenylalanine. The earlier analysis of a few hundred of the donors excluded any sequence lacking an unambiguous match to a single V gene segment. In an earlier analysis of 450 to 700 of the donors, V segments were called functional above 56.7% productive rearrangements and were called segregating when the between-donor standard deviation exceeded 5%. A statistical classification framework was built for diagnosing cytomegalovirus status from the catalog of TCR beta chain sequences. In a later analysis, TCR nucleotide sequences were compared against IMGT/GENE-DB human TR gene sequences so that V and J genes could be assigned. In a later analysis, CDR3 sequences and most-parsimonious VDJ recombination scenarios were assigned using the TCRdist pipeline. A later analysis defined each TCR beta chain by its CDR3 amino acid sequence plus V-gene family, and excluded reads lacking a unique V-gene family. In a later analysis, 450 to 600 highly shared, low-generation-probability nucleotide sequences were removed to address suspected cross-contamination and a sequencing artifact. For each public chain, a later analysis derived a clonal expansion index from normalized ranks of inferred template counts within each repertoire. In a later analysis, generation probabilities were computed using a VDJ recombination model fitted to out-of-frame rearrangements, and the results were checked against IGoR. In a later analysis, hypergeometric tests were used to score TCR-TCR, TCR-HLA and TCR-CMV co-occurrence, with a repertoire-size bias correction applied to TCR pairs. In a later analysis, false discovery rates were estimated by permuting HLA or CMV assignments 20 times. In a later analysis, co-occurring TCRs were grouped using DBSCAN, and TCRdist sequence similarity was added for clustering within HLA-allele-positive subsets. Repertoires with fewer than 30,000 or more than 120,000 public chains, plus five repertoires with anomalous nucleotide sharing, were excluded from co-occurrence clustering. This immuneACCESS table, as held by TCRdb, lists in-frame sequences with V and J called but not all clones. Of the missing ones, under half trace to an unresolved V gene in checked studies; the others have no known cause. V and J calls and clone size come straight from that table; D and trimming were deduced from the DNA. The sample table records about 210,000 clones; roughly 85% of these occur just once. Of the sample, 0.2% to 0.25% falls within the top ten clones.

Trimming leaves V shorter by 6 bases and J shorter by 1 base, with the junction holding 8 bases beyond the gene matches. Including cysteine and phenylalanine, the CDR3 has 15 amino acids. Only the CDR3 part of the read is kept: 45 bases, read in frame from the first base. CDR1 and CDR2 (MNHNS, SASEGT) derive from the germline V gene. This clone was observed once. Which antigen it targets is not known. No clone much larger than this one lies a single base away; base qualities are absent. The sequencing sample was made of PBMCs. The receptor comes from a girl under 10 years old in good health and CMV-seronegative. The sequence joins TRBV6-1 to TRBJ2-7; 8 bases in the middle match TRBD1. The CDR3 protein sequence reads: CASRRNRDRSYEQYF. The DNA sequence follows: TGTGCCAGCAGAAGGAACCGGGACAGGTCCTACGAGCAGTACTTC.